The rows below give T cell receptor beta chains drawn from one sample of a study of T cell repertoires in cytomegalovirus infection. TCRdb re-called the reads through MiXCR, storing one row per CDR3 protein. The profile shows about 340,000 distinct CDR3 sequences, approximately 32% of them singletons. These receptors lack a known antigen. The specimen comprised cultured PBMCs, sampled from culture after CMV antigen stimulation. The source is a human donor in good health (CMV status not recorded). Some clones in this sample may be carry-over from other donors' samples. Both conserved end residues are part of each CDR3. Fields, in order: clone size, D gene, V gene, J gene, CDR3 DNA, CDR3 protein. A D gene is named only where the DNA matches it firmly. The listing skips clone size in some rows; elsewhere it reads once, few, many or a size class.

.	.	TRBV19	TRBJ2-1	TGTGCCAGTAGTATAGTGGCAGGCGGCTCCTACAATGAGCAGTTCTTC	CASSIVAGGSYNEQFF
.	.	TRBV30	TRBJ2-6	TGTGCCTGGGGGGCCCCTTCAAGGCCTGGGGCCAACGTCCTGACTTTC	CAWGAPSRPGANVLTF
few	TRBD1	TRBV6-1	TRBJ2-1	TGTGCCAGCAATGAAGGGGGCAGTGCCAATGAGCAGTTCTTC	CASNEGGSANEQFF
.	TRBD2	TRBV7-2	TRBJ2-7	TGTGCCAGCAGCTGGCTAGCGGGGGGCTCCTACGAGCAGTACTTC	CASSWLAGGSYEQYF
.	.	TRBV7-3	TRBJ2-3	TGTGCCAGCAGCTTAATCGATGGAGATACGCAGTATTTT	CASSLIDGDTQYF
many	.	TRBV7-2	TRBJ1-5	TGTGCCAGCAGCTTAGGACTCAGGGTTAAAGGCAATCAGCCCCAGCATTTT	CASSLGLRVKGNQPQHF
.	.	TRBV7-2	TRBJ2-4	TGTGCCAGCAGCTTATCGGTGGGAGTAAGGTACATTCAGTACTTC	CASSLSVGVRYIQYF
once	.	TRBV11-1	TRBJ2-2	TGTGCCAGCAGCTTCGGAGGGAGCGGGGAGCTGTTTTTT	CASSFGGSGELFF
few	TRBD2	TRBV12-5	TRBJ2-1	TGTGCTAGTGGTTCCTACTTCACTAGCGGTCCGGGAGATGAGCAGTTCTTC	CASGSYFTSGPGDEQFF
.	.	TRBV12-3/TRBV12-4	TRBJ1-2	TGTGCCAGCAGTCTCCGGACAGCATATGGCTACACCTTC	CASSLRTAYGYTF
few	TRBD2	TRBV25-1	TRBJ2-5	TGTGCCAGCAGTGATGTGGCTAGCGGGAGGGCCGAGGAGACCCAGTACTTC	CASSDVASGRAEETQYF
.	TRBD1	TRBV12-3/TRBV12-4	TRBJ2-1	TGTGCCAGTCGGACAGGGCTCTACAATGAGCAGTTCTTC	CASRTGLYNEQFF
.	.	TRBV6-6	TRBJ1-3	TGTGCCAGCAGGACGCTTGCCTCTGGAAACACCATATATTTT	CASRTLASGNTIYF
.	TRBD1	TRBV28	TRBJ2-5	TGTGCCAGCACCCGGGACAGGGCCCAAGAGACCCAGTACTTC	CASTRDRAQETQYF
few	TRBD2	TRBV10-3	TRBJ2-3	TGTGCCAGCGTAGCGGGAGGAAGCACAGATACGCAGTATTTT	CASVAGGSTDTQYF
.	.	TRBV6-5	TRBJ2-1	TGTGCCAGCGGCAGTCCCTACAATGAGCAGTTCTTC	CASGSPYNEQFF
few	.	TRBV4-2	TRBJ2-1	TGTGCCAGCAGCCAATTTTACAGGGCGAATTCCTACAATGAGCAGTTCTTC	CASSQFYRANSYNEQFF
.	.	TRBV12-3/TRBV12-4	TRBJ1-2	TGTGCCAGCAGCGTCGACAGGATAGCCGGGGGCTACACCTTC	CASSVDRIAGGYTF
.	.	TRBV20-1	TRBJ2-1	TGCAGTGCTACCCTTAGCGGTGGTCAGGGCTCGGGGTATGGGCAGTTCTTC	CSATLSGGQGSGYGQFF
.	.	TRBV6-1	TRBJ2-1	TGTGCCAGCAGTGAAGCGGGAGGTACAGGGGAGCAGTTCTTC	CASSEAGGTGEQFF
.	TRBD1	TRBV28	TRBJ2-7	TGTGCCAGCAGTTTATTGCCCGGGGGGACAGGGAACCATGTCGAGCAGTACTTC	CASSLLPGGTGNHVEQYF
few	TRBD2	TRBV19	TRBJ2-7	TGTGCCAGTAGTTCCACCGGGACTAGCGAGACCTACGAGCAGTACTTC	CASSSTGTSETYEQYF
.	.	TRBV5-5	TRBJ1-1	TGTGCCAGCAGCCCCATCCGGACGGTCATGAACACTGAAGCTTTCTTT	CASSPIRTVMNTEAFF
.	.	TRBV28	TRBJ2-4	TGTGCCAGCAGTTTAATAATAGCCCCCCTGGCAGCCAAAAACATTCAGTACTTC	CASSLIIAPLAAKNIQYF
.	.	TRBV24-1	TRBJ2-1	TGTGCCACCAGTGATTCCACCACGGGGACGTACAATGAGCAGTTCTTC	CATSDSTTGTYNEQFF
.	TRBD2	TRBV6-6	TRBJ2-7	TGTGCCAGCAGTTACTCGAAAGGGGGGGGACTAGCGGCACTCTCCTACGAGCAGTACTTC	CASSYSKGGGLAALSYEQYF
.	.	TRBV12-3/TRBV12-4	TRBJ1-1	TGTGCCAGCAGTCCGGTTTGGGTCAGGAACACTGAAGCTTTCTTT	CASSPVWVRNTEAFF
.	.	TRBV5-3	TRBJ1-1	TGTGCCAGCAGCTTACTCTCATCGAACACTGAAGCTTTCTTT	CASSLLSSNTEAFF
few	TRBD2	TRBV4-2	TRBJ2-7	TGTGCCAGCAGCCAAGATCCGGGGACTAGCGGGACGGAGCAGTACTTC	CASSQDPGTSGTEQYF
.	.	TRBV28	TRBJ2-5	TGTGCCAGCAGTTTATCAGTGTACCAAGAGACCCAGTACTTC	CASSLSVYQETQYF
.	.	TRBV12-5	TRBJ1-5	TGTGCTAGTGGTTTGGCGGGGCTGGGGAGTGGAATAGCCCAGCATTTT	CASGLAGLGSGIAQHF
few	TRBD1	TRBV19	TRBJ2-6	TGTGCCAGTAGTACAACAGGGGCTGGGGCCAACGTCCTGACTTTC	CASSTTGAGANVLTF
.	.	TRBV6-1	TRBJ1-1	TGTGCCAGCAGTCCCGACACCCTGGTGGGAGAAGCTTTCTTT	CASSPDTLVGEAFF
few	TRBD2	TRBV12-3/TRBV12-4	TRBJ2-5	TGTGCCAGCATCTTAAGCGGGGGGGTCCAAGAGACCCAGTACTTC	CASILSGGVQETQYF
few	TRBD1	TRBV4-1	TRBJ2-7	TGCGCCAGCAGTGCCGGGACAGGGCCCTACGAGCAGTACTTC	CASSAGTGPYEQYF
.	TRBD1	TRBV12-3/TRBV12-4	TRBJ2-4	TGTGCCAGCAGTTTGACAGGGGGTTACAAAAACATTCAGTACTTC	CASSLTGGYKNIQYF
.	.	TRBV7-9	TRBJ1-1	TGTGCCAGCAGCTTAGGTGGGAGTCGGAACACTGAAGCTTTCTTT	CASSLGGSRNTEAFF
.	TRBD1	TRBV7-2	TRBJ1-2	TGTGCCAGCAGCTTAGGAAATCATTGGGACAGTAGTGACCTTGGCTACACCTTC	CASSLGNHWDSSDLGYTF
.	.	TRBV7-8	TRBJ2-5	TGTGCCAGCAGCTTATCAACAGGAGGGGAGACCCAGTACTTC	CASSLSTGGETQYF
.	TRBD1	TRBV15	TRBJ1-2	TGTGCCACCAGCAGGATACGAGGGACAGCTTACTATGGCTACACCTTC	CATSRIRGTAYYGYTF
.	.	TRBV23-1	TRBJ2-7	TGCGCCAGCAGTCAATGGCGAAAAGGGAACGAGCAGTACTTC	CASSQWRKGNEQYF
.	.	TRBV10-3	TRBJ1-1	TGTGCCATCAGTGAGCCGGCCACTGAAGCTTTCTTT	CAISEPATEAFF
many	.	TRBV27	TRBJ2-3	TGTGCCAGCAGCCCACGGCCGAGTACAGATACGCAGTATTTT	CASSPRPSTDTQYF
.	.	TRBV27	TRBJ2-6	TGTGCCAGCAGAGCCTCTGGGGCCAACGTCCTGACTTTC	CASRASGANVLTF
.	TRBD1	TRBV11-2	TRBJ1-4	TGTGCCAGCAGCTTCTTCGGACAGGGTCTGTTTTTT	CASSFFGQGLFF
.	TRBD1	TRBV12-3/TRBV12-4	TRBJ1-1	TGTGCCAGCAGACCTAGGGGGCGTCCGGACACTGAAGCTTTCTTT	CASRPRGRPDTEAFF
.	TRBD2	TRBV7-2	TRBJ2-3	TGTGCCAGTCTACGGCGGGAGGCCAGTTATACGCAGTATTTT	CASLRREASYTQYF
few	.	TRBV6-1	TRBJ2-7	TGTGCCAGCAGTGGAGAAACCTACGAGCAGTACTTC	CASSGETYEQYF
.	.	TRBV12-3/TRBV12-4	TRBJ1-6	TGTGCCAGCAGACCGAGGACAGATTCACCCCTCCACTTT	CASRPRTDSPLHF
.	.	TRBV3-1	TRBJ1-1	TGTGCCAGCAGCCCCGCAACCCACGTGAACACTGAAGCTTTCTTT	CASSPATHVNTEAFF